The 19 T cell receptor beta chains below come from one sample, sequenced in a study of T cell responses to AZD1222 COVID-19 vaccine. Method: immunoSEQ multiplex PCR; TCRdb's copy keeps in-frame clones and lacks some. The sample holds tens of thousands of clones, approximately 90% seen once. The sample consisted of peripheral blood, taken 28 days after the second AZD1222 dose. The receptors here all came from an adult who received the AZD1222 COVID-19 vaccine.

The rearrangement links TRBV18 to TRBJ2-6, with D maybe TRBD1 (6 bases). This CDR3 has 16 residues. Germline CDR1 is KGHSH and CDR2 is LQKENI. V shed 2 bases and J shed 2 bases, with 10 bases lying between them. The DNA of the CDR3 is TGTGCCAGCTCACCAGGGGGCTGGGCTGGGGCCAACGTCCTGACTTTC. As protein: CASSPGGWAGANVLTF.

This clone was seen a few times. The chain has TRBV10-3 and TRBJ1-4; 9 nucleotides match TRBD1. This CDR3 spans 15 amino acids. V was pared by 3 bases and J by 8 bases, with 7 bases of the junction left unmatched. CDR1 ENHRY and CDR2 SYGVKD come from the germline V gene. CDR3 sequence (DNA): TGTGCCATCAGTGACCCCCCGGGACAGGGCGAAAAACTGTTTTTT. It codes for CAISDPPGQGEKLFF.

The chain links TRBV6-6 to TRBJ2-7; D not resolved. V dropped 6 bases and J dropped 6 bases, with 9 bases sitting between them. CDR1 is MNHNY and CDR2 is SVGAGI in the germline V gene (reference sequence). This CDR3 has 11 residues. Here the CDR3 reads CASSWTGEQYF. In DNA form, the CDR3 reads TGTGCCAGCAGCTGGACGGGCGAGCAGTACTTC.

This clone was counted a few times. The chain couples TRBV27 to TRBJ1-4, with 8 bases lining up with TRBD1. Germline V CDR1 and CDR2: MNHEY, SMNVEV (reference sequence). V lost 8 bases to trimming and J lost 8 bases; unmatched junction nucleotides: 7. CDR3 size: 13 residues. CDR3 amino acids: CASAGQGREKLFF. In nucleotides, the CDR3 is TGTGCCAGCGCAGGACAGGGCAGGGAAAAACTGTTTTTT.

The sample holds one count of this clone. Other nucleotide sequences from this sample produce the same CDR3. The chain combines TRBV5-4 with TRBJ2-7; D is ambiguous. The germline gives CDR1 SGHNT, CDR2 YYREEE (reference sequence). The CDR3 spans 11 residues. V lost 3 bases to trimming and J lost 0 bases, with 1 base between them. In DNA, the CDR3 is TGTGCCAGCAGCTCCTCCTACGAGCAGTACTTC. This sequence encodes CASSSSYEQYF.

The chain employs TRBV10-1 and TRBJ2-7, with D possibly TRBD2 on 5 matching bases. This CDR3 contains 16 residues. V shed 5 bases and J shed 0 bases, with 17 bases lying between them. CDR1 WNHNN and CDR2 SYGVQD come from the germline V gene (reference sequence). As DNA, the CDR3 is TGCGCCAGCAGTCCAACCGGGGTCCCTAGCTCCTACGAGCAGTACTTC. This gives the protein CASSPTGVPSSYEQYF.

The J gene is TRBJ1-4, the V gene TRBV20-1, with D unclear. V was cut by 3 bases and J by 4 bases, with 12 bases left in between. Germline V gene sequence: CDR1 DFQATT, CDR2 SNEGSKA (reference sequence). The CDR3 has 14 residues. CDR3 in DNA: TGCAGTGCTAGTAGGACCCCGAGTAATGAAAAACTGTTTTTT. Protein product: CSASRTPSNEKLFF.

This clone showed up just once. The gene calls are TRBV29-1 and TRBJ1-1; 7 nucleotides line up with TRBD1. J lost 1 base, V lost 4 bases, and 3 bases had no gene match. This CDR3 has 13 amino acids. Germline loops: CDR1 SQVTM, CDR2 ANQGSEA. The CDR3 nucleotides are TGCAGCGTTGGAGGGACAGCGAACACTGAAGCTTTCTTT. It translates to CSVGGTANTEAFF.

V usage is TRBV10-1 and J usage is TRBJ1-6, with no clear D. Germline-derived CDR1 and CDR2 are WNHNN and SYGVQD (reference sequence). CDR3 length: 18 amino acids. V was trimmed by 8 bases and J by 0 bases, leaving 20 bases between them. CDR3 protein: CASPIKSLGSSYNSPLHF. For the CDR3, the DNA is TGCGCCAGCCCAATTAAGTCGCTTGGGAGCTCCTATAATTCACCCCTCCACTTT.

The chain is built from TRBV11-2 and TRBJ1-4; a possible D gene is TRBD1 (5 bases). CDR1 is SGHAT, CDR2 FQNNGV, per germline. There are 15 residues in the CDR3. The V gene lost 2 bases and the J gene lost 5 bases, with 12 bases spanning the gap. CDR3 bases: TGTGCCAGCAGCTTATCTTGGGGGGAAAATGAAAAACTGTTTTTT. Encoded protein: CASSLSWGENEKLFF.

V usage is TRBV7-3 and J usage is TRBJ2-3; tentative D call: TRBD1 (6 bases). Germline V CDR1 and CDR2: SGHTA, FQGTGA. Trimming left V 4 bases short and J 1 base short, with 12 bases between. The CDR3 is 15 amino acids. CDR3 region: CASSYDRSRTDTQYF. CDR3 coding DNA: TGTGCCAGCAGCTACGACAGGTCGCGCACAGATACGCAGTATTTT.

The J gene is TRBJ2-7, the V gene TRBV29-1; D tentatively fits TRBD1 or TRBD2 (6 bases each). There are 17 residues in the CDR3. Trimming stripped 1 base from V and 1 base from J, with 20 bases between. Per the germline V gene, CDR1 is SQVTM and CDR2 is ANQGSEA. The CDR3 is CSVEGWPGAEGSYEQYF. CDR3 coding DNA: TGCAGCGTTGAAGGGTGGCCAGGGGCGGAGGGTTCCTACGAGCAGTACTTC.

The CDR3 DNA is TGCGCCAGCAGCCAAGGGTTGAGGGTCAGCACAGATACGCAGTATTTT. This translates into CASSQGLRVSTDTQYF. The rearrangement links TRBV4-3 to TRBJ2-3, with D tentatively TRBD2 (5 bases). This CDR3 is 16 amino acids long. Trimming shortened V by 1 base and J by 0 bases, and 11 bases separated the two germline ends. The V gene's germline CDR1 is LGHNA and CDR2 YSLEER.

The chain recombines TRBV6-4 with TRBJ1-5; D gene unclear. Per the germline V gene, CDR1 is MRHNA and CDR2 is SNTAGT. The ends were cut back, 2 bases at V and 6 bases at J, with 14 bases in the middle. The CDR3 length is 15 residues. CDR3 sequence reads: CASSDHSTGSQPQHF. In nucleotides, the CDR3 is TGTGCCAGCAGTGACCACTCGACCGGGAGTCAGCCCCAGCATTTT.

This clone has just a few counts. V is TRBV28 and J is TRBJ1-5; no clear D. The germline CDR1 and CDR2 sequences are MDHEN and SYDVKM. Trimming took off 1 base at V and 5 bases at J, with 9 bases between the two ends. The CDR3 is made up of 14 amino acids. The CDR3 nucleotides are TGTGCCAGCAGTTTATACCTGAGAGATCAGCCCCAGCATTTT. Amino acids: CASSLYLRDQPQHF.

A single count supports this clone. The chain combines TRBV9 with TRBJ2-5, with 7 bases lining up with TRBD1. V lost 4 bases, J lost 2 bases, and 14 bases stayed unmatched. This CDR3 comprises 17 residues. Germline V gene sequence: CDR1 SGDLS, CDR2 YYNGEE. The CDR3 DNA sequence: TGTGCCAGCAGCCATAACATCCGACAGGGACCACAAGAGACCCAGTACTTC. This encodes CASSHNIRQGPQETQYF.

Written as DNA, the CDR3 is TGTGCCACCAGCAGAGAGGGGGCCGGGTATGGCTACACCTTC. Encoded protein: CATSREGAGYGYTF. The chain links TRBV15 to TRBJ1-2; the D gene is possibly TRBD1 (6 bases). This CDR3 spans 14 amino acids. CDR1 and CDR2 from the germline V gene are LNHNV and YYDKDF (reference sequence). V was trimmed by 0 bases and J by 5 bases, leaving 10 bases between them.

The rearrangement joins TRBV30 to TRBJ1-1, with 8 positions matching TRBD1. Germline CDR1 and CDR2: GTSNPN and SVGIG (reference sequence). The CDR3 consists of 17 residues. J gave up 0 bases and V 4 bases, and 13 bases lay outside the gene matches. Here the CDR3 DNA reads TGTGCCTGGACCCCCTGGACAGGGCCGAGCATGAACACTGAAGCTTTCTTT. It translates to CAWTPWTGPSMNTEAFF. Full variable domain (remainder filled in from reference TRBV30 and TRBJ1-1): SQTIHQWPATLVQPVGSPLSLECTVEGTSNPNLYWYRQAAGRGLQLLFYSVGIGQISSEVPQNLSASRPQDRQFILSSKKLLLSDSGFYLCAWTPWTGPSMNTEAFFGQGTRLTVV.

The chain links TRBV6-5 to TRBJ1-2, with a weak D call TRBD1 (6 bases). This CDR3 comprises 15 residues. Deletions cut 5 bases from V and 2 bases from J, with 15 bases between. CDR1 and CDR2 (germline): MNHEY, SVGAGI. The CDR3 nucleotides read TGTGCCAGCAGTCCCACAAGACAGGCGAACTATGGCTACACCTTC. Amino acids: CASSPTRQANYGYTF.